Below, one TCR beta chain is given with its context. This entry belongs to a study of cytotoxic CD8 clonotypes in ibrutinib-treated CLL. Generated by immunoSEQ multiplex PCR, the TCRdb table keeps only in-frame clones and is missing some. The sample lists tens of thousands of clones, roughly 49% occurring once. The TCR originated in a human donor with chronic lymphocytic leukemia. Sample: PBMCs, taken before ibrutinib treatment.

The CDR3 spells CASSRGFEQYF. As DNA, the CDR3 is TGTGCCAGCTCCCGGGGGTTCGAGCAGTACTTC. This chain links TRBV19 with TRBJ2-7; D perhaps matches TRBD2 (6 bases). Trimming stripped 9 bases from V and 6 bases from J, with 12 bases between. CDR3 length equals 11 residues. Germline loops: CDR1 LNHDA, CDR2 SQIVND (reference sequence).